This T cell receptor (beta chain) was captured by sequencing in a study of blood T cell repertoires in COVID-19. Study overall: Samples taken during acute and convalescent COVID-19 were collected in the United States, Italy and Spain. PBMCs, B-cell-depleted T cells, or T cells were the source of the cDNA or gDNA that made up the material.

As originally analysed: Cell counts per sample came from amplifying reference gene primers. Assay used: immunoSEQ multiplex PCR; TCRdb lists only in-frame clones, some missing. For V, J and clone size, that table is used; D and trimming come from the DNA. The data show 200,000 to 250,000 clones, more than 65% seen once. In germline, CDR1 is SGDLS, CDR2 YYNGEE. The CDR3 length is 15 residues. V lost 1 base and J lost 10; bases outside the gene matches: 7. J is TRBJ1-6 and V is TRBV9; 8 nucleotides agree with TRBD1. Sequenced: peripheral blood. The receptor was derived from a woman under 40 who had recovered from COVID-19. This CDR3 is CASSVQGALGSPLHF. In DNA form, the CDR3 reads TGTGCCAGCAGCGTACAGGGGGCACTCGGGTCACCCCTCCACTTT.